This paragraph reports one T cell receptor beta chain. These data originate in a study of blood T cells in healthy people across ages. The CDR3 extends over 15 amino acids. Trimming cost V 0 bases and J 9 bases, with 17 bases left between them. Germline V gene lookup returns CDR1 MGHRA and CDR2 YSYEKL. Next came a second PCR, run for roughly 6 to 11 cycles, which used a sample-barcoded 5' primer along with a J-beta primer mix. A single record per CDR3 protein comes from TCRdb applying MiXCR to the 5' RACE reads. The table has about 1.8 million distinct CDR3 sequences, about 50% seen once; the top ten hold less than 2.5%.

The sample consisted of blood. This clonotype was sampled from a woman between 35 and 50 years old in good health. V gene TRBV4-1 combines with J gene TRBJ1-1, with D unclear. The CDR3 nucleotides read TGCGCCAGCAGCCAAGAGCTCCTTCGGGGTCAAAAAGCTTTCTTT. Translating gives CASSQELLRGQKAFF.